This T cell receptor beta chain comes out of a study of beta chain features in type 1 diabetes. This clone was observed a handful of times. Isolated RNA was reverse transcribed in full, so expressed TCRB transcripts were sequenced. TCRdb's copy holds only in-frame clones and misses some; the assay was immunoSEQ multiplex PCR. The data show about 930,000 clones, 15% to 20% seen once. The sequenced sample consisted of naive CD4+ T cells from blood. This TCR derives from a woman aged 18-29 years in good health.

The CDR3 loop is CASSTGPGQEQYF. Here the CDR3 DNA reads TGTGCCAGCAGCACCGGACCAGGACAGGAGCAGTACTTC. The V gene is TRBV5-6, the J gene TRBJ2-7, with D possibly being TRBD1 (6 bases). The CDR3 is 13 amino acids. V lost 4 bases and J lost 7, with 15 bases in between. The germline V gene encodes CDR1 SGHDT and CDR2 YYEEEE.